Listed here is a single T cell receptor (beta chain). Trimming took 5 bases from V and 6 from J, leaving 16 bases between them. The V gene's germline CDR1 is SGHNT and CDR2 YENEEA. This CDR3 contains 14 residues. Measured with immunoSEQ multiplex PCR; TCRdb has only the in-frame clones, and not every one. This sample has 300,000 to 400,000 clones, with approximately 86% found just once. This sample is drawn from a study of blood T cell repertoires in COVID-19. Followed over time, Seattle patients had been enrolled while infection was active. Sequenced sample: peripheral blood. This receptor was identified in an older woman with COVID-19, enrolled during active disease. This chain joins TRBV11-3 and TRBJ1-2, with D maybe TRBD1 (5 bases). CDR3 region: CASSNGNGGDGYTF. The CDR3 DNA follows: TGTGCCAGCAGCAATGGAAACGGGGGGGATGGCTACACCTTC.